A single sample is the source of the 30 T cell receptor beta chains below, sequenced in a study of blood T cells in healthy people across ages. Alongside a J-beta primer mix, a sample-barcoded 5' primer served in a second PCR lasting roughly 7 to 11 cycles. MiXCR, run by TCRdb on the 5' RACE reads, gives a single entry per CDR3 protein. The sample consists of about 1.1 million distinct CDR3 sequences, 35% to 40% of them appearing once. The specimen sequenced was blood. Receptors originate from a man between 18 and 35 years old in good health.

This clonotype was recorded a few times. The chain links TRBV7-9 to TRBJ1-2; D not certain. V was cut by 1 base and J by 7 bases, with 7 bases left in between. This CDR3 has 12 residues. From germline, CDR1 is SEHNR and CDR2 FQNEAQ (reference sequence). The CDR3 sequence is CASSLVEAGYTF. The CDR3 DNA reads TGTGCCAGCAGCTTAGTTGAGGCTGGCTACACCTTC.

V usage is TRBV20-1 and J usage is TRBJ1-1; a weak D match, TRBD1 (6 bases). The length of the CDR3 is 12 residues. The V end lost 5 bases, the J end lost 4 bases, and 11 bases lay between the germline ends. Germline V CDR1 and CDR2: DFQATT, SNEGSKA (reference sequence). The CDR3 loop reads CSALQGITEAFF. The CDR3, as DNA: TGCAGTGCTCTCCAGGGGATCACTGAAGCTTTCTTT.

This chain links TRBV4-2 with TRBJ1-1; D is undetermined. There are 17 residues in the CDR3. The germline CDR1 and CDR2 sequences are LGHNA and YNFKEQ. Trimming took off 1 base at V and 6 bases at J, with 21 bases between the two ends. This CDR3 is CASSQGNRGMRIAEAFF. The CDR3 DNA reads TGTGCCAGCAGCCAAGGAAATCGTGGGATGCGGATAGCTGAAGCTTTCTTT.

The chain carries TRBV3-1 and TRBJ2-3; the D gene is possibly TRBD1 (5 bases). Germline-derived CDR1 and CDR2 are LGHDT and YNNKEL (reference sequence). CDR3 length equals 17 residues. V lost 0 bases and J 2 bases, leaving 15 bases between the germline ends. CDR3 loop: CASSQDPAPTDTDTQYF. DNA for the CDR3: TGTGCCAGCAGCCAAGATCCGGCACCGACAGACACAGATACGCAGTATTTT.

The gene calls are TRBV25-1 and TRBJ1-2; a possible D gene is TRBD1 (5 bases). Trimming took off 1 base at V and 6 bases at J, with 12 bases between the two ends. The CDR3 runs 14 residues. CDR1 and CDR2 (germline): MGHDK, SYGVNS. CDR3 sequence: CASSESGTGDGYTF. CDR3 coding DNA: TGTGCCAGCAGTGAATCCGGGACCGGAGATGGCTACACCTTC.

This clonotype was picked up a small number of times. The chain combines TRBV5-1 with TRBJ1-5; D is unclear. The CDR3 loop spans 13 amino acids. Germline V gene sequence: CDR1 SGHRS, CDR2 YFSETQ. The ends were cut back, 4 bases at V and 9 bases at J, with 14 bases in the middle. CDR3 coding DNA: TGCGCCAGCAGCCTCGCTGACAATTCGCCCCAGCATTTT. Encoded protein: CASSLADNSPQHF.

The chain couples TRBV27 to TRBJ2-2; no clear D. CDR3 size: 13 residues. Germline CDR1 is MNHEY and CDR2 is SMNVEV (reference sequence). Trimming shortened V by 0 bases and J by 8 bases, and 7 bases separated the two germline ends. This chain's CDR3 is CASSLSSGGELFF. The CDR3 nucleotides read TGTGCCAGCAGTTTATCATCCGGAGGGGAGCTGTTTTTT.

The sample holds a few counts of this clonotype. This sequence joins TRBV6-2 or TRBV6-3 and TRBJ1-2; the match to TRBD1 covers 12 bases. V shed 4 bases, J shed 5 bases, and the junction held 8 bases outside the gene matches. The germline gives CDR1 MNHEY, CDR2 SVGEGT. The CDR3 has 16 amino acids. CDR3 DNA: TGTGCCAGCAGTTCGGGACAGGGGGCTCTCCAATATGGCTACACCTTC. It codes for CASSSGQGALQYGYTF.

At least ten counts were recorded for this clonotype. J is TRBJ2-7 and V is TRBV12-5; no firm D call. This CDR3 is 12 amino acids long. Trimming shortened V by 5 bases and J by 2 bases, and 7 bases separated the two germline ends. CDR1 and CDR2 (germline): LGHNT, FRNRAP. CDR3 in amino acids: CASGQRPYEQYF. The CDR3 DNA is TGTGCTAGTGGTCAACGACCCTACGAGCAGTACTTC. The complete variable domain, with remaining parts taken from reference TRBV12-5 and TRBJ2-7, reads DARVTQTPRHKVTEMGQEVTMRCQPILGHNTVFWYRQTMMQGLELLAYFRNRAPLDDSGMPKDRFSAEMPDATLATLKIQPSEPRDSAVYFCASGQRPYEQYFGPGTRLTVT.

The DNA for the CDR3 is TGTGCCAGCAGTTACCGACCCGGAGGGAACTACGAGCAGTACTTC. It is translated as CASSYRPGGNYEQYF. V is TRBV6-5 and J is TRBJ2-7; tentatively, D is TRBD2 (6 bases). Germline CDR1 is MNHEY and CDR2 is SVGAGI. V was clipped by 2 bases and J by 3 bases, with 14 bases between them. This CDR3 is 15 amino acids long.

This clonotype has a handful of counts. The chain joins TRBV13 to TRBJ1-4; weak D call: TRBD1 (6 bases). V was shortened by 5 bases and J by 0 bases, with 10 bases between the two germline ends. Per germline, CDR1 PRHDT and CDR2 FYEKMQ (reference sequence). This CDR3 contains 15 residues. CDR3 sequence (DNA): TGTGCCAGCAGCCCCGGGGACACAACTAATGAAAAACTGTTTTTT. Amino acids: CASSPGDTTNEKLFF.

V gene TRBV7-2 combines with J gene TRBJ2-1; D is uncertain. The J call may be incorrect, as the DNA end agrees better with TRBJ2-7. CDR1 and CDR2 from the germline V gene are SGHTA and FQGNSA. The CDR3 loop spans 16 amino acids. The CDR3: CASSHGWSTGYNEQYF. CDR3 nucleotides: TGTGCCAGCAGTCACGGGTGGTCTACCGGTTACAATGAGCAGTACTTC.

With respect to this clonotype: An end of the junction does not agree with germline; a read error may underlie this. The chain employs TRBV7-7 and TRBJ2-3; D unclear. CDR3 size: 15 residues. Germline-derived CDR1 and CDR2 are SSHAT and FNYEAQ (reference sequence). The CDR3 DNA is TGTGCTAGCAGCGCCCTCGGATCTAGCACAGATACGCAGTATTTT. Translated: CASSALGSSTDTQYF.

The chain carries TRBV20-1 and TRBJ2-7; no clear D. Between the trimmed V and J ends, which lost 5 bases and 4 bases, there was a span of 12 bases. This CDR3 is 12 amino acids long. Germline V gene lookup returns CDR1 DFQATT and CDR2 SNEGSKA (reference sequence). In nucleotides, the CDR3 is TGCAGTGCTCCACTCTCTTCTTACGAGCAGTACTTC. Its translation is CSAPLSSYEQYF.

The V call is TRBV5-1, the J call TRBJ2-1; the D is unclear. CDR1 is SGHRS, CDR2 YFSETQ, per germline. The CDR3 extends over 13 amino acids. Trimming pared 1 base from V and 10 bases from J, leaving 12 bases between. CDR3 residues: CASSLRPAREQFF. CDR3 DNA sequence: TGCGCCAGCAGCTTGCGTCCGGCACGGGAGCAGTTCTTC. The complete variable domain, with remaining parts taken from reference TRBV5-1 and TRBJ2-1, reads KAGVTQTPRYLIKTRGQQVTLSCSPISGHRSVSWYQQTPGQGLQFLFEYFSETQRNKGNFPGRFSGRQFSNSRSEMNVSTLELGDSALYLCASSLRPAREQFFGPGTRLTVL.

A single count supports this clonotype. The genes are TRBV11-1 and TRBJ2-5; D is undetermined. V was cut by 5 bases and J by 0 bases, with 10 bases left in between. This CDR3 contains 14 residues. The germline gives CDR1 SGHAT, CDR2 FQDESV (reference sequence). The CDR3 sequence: CASSRNGNQETQYF. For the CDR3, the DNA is TGTGCCAGCAGCCGGAACGGTAACCAAGAGACCCAGTACTTC.

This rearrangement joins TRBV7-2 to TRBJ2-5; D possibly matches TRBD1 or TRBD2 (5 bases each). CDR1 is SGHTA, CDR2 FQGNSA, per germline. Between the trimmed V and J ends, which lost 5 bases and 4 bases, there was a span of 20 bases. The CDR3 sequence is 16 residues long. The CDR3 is CASSQEVATRGETQYF. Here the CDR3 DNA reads TGTGCCAGCAGCCAAGAAGTGGCGACGAGGGGAGAGACCCAGTACTTC.

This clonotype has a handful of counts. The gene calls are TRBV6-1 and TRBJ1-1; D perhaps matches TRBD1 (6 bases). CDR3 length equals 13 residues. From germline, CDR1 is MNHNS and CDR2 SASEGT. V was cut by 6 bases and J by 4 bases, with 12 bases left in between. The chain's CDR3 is CASRHGQTTEAFF. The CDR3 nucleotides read TGTGCCAGCAGGCACGGACAGACCACTGAAGCTTTCTTT.

The CDR3 region has the DNA TGTGCCAGCAGTGAATTAGAAACAGGGGCAGGCTACGAGCAGTACTTC. Translating gives CASSELETGAGYEQYF. The gene calls are TRBV6-1 and TRBJ2-7; 7 bases map to TRBD1. Trimming at V came to 2 bases and at J to 3 bases, leaving 10 bases not matched to a gene. From germline, CDR1 is MNHNS and CDR2 SASEGT. This CDR3 region has 16 residues.

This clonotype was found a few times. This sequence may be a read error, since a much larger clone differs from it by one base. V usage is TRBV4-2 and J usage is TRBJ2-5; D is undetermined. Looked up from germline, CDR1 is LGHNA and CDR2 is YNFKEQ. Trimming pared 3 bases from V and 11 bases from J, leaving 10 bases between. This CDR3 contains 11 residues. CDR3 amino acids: CASSHDNEQYF. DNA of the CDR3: TGTGCCAGCAGCCACGACAATGAGCAGTACTTC.

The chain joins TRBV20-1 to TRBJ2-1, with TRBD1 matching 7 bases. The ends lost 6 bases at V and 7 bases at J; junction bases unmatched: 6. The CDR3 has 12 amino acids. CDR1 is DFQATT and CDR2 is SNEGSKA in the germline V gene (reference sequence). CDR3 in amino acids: CSASKTGNEQFF. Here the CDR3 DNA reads TGCAGTGCAAGCAAGACAGGGAATGAGCAGTTCTTC.

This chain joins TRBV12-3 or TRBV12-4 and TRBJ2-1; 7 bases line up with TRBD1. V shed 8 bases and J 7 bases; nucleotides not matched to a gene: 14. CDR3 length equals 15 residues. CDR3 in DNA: TGTGCCAGCGCCAGGGGACAGACTGTGGGAAATGAGCAGTTCTTC. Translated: CASARGQTVGNEQFF.

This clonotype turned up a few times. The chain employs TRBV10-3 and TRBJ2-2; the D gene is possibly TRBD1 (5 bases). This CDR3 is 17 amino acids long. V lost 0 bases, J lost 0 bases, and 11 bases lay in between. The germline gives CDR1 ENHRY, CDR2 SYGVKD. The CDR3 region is CAISESGASANTGELFF. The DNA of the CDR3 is TGTGCCATCAGTGAGTCAGGGGCTTCCGCGAACACCGGGGAGCTGTTTTTT.

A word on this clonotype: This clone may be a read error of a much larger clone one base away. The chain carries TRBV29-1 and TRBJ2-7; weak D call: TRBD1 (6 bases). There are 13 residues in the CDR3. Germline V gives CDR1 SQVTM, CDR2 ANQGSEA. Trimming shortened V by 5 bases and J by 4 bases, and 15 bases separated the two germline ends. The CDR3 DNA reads TGCAGCGTTTGCTCCAGGGGAGTTTACGAGCAGTACTTC. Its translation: CSVCSRGVYEQYF.

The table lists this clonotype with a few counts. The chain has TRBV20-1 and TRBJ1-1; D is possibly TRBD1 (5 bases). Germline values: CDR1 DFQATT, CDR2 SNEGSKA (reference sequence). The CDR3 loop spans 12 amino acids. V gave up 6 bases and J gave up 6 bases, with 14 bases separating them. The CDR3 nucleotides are TGCAGTGCCACGGGCGGGACCCCTGAAGCTTTCTTT. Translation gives CSATGGTPEAFF.

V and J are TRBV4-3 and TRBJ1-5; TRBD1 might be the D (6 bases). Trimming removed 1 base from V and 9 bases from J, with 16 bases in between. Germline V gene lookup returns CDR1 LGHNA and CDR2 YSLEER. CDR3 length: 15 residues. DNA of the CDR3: TGCGCCAGCAGCCAAGGGGACACGGGTATGTGGCCCCAGCATTTT. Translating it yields CASSQGDTGMWPQHF.

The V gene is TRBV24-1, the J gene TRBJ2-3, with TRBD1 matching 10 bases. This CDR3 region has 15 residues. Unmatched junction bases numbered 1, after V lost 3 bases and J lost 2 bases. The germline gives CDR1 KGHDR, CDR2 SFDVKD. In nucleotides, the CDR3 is TGTGCCACCAGTGATCGACAGGGGGCCACAGATACGCAGTATTTT. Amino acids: CATSDRQGATDTQYF.

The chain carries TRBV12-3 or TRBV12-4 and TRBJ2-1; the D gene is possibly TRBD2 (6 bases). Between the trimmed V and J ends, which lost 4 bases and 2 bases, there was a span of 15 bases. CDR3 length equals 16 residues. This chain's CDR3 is CASSWGTGVPYNEQFF. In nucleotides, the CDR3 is TGTGCCAGCAGTTGGGGAACGGGGGTTCCCTACAATGAGCAGTTCTTC.

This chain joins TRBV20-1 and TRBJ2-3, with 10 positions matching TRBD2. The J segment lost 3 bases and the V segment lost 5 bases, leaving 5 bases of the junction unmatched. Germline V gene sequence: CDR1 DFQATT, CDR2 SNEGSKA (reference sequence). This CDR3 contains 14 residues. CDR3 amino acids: CSAHQRGGTDTQYF. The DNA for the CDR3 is TGCAGTGCTCATCAGCGGGGGGGTACAGATACGCAGTATTTT.

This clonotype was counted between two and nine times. Here the CDR3 DNA reads TGTGCCACCAGCAGAGATCGCGCAGATACGCAGTATTTT. Amino acid sequence: CATSRDRADTQYF. This chain uses TRBV15 with TRBJ2-3; D is uncertain. The CDR3 covers 13 residues. The germline V gene has CDR1 LNHNV and CDR2 YYDKDF (reference sequence). V was shortened by 0 bases and J by 4 bases, with 5 bases between the two germline ends. The entire variable domain, with the rest obtained from reference TRBV15 and TRBJ2-3, is as follows: DAMVIQNPRYQVTQFGKPVTLSCSQTLNHNVMYWYQQKSSQAPKLLFHYYDKDFNNEADTPDNFQSRRPNTSFCFLDIRSPGLGDTAMYLCATSRDRADTQYFGPGTRLTVL.